The TCR beta chain described here comes from a study of OX40 agonist ivuxolimab in advanced cancers. Study context: With ivuxolimab, an agonistic anti-OX40 (CD134) antibody, patients were treated. Dose-escalation patients were diagnosed with hepatocellular carcinoma, melanoma, renal cell cancer or head and neck cancer. Study findings and constraints: By week 6 at 0.1 to 3.0 mg/kg, blood CD4+ and CD8+ T cells had expanded clonally. CD8+ T cells showed, on average, more clonal expansion than CD4+ cells.

This clone was seen more than once but under ten times. Its antigen remains unidentified. Looked up from germline, CDR1 is MGHDK and CDR2 is SYGVNS. The CDR3 contains 14 residues. V was pared by 5 bases and J by 10 bases, with 15 bases between. Repertoires were generated with immunoSEQ multiplex PCR, while TCRdb's copy carries only in-frame clones and drops some. This table holds about 40,000 clones, approximately 84% found once. The sample here was CD4+ or CD8+ T cells sorted from blood, taken in a trial of the OX40 agonist ivuxolimab. This chain connects TRBV25-1 to TRBJ1-6; D is ambiguous. The TCR comes from an adult with an advanced solid tumor such as melanoma, head and neck, liver or kidney cancer. Here the CDR3 DNA reads TGTGCCAGCAGTTGGGTAACCTCGGGGTCACCCCTCCACTTT. This codes for CASSWVTSGSPLHF.